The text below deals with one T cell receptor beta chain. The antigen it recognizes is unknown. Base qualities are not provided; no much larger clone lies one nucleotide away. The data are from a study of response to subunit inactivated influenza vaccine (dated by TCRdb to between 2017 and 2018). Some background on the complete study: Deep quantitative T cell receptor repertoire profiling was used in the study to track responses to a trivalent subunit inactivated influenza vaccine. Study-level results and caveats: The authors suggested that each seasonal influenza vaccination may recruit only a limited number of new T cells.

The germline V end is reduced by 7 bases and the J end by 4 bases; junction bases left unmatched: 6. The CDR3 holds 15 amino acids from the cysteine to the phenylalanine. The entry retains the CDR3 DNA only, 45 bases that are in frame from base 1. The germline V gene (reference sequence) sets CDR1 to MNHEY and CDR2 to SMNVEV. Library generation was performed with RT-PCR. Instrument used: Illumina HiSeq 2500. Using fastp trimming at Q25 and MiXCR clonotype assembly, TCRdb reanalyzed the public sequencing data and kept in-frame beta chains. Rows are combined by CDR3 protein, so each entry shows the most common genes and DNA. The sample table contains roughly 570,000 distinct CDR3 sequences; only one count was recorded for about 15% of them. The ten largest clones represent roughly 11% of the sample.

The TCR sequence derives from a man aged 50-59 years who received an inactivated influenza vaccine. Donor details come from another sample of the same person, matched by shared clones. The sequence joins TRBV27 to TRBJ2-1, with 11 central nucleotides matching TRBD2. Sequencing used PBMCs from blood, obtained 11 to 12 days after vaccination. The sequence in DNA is TGTGCCAGCACAACCGGGACTAGCGGATACAATGAGCAGTTCTTC. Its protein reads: CASTTGTSGYNEQFF.